This TCR beta chain was profiled in a study of blood T cell repertoires in COVID-19. Study-wide background: The origin of the acute and convalescent COVID-19 samples was the United States, Italy and Spain.

Clones were sequenced by immunoSEQ multiplex PCR, and TCRdb holds only the in-frame ones, with some missing. In the table there are 70,000 to 100,000 clones, roughly 90% of which are singletons. CDR3 length: 15 residues. Germline CDR1 and CDR2: SGDLS and YYNGEE. Germline trimming cut 0 bases from V and 8 bases from J; bases unmatched to any gene: 7. Specimen: peripheral blood. The clonotype was recovered from a man aged 55 to 70 with acute or convalescent COVID-19. This rearrangement joins TRBV9 to TRBJ2-1; TRBD2 matches 8 bases. CDR3 in amino acids: CASSVGAGDVDEQFF. The CDR3 DNA reads as TGTGCCAGCAGCGTAGGAGCGGGAGACGTCGATGAGCAGTTCTTC.